The clone carrying this TCR beta chain appeared a few times. Sequencing ends 3 residues short of the CDR3 end; the germline J gene provides the rest. These data belong to a study of T cell clonality in common variable immunodeficiency. The assay was immunoSEQ multiplex PCR, and TCRdb's table has in-frame clones only and misses some. Recorded here are under 45,000 clones, none singletons. Both groups were predominantly of Caucasian heritage. Each donor provided about 4.5 to 8.5 ml of heparinized whole blood. The CDR3 extends over 17 amino acids. The junction had 15 bases not matched to a gene; V was cut back by 3 bases and J by 5 bases. Germline assignment: CDR1 LNHDA and CDR2 SQIVND (reference sequence).

This chain connects TRBV19 to TRBJ2-5; 7 bases fit TRBD2. The clonotype originates from a person aged 18 to 69 in good health. Material for sequencing was peripheral blood mononuclear cells. CDR3 DNA (partial): TGTGCCAGTAGTATCGCGCGTGCGGGGAGGGATTGGGAGACC. Amino acid sequence: CASSIARAGRDWET. The entire CDR3 reads CASSIARAGRDWETQYF.